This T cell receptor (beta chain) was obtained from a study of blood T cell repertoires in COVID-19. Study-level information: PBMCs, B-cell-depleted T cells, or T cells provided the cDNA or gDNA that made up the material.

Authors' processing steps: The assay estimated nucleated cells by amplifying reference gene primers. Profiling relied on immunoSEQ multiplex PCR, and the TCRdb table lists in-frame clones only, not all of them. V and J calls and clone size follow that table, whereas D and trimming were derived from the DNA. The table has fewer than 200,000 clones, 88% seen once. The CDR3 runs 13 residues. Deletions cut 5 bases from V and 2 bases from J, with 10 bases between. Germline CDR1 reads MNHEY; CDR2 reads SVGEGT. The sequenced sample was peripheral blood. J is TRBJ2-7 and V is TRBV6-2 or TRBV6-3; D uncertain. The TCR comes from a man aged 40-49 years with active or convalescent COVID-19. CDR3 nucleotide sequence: TGTGCCAGCAGTCTGGCAGGTACCTACGAGCAGTACTTC. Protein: CASSLAGTYEQYF.